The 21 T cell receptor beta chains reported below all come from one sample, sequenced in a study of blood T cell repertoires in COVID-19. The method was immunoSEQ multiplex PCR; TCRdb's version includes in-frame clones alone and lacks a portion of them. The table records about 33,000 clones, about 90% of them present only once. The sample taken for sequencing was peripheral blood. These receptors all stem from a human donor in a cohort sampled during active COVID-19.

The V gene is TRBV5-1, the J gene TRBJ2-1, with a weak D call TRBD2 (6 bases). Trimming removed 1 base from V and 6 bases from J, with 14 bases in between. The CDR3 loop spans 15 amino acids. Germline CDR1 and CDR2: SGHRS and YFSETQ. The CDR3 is CASSLSSATGNEQFF. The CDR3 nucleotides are TGCGCCAGCAGCTTGTCTAGCGCCACAGGCAATGAGCAGTTCTTC.

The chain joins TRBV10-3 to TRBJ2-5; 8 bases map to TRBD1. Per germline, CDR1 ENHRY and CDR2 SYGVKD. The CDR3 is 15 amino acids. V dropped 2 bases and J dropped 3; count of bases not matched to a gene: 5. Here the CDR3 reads CAISEPDRGEETQYF. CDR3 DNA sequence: TGTGCCATCAGTGAGCCTGACAGGGGCGAAGAGACCCAGTACTTC.

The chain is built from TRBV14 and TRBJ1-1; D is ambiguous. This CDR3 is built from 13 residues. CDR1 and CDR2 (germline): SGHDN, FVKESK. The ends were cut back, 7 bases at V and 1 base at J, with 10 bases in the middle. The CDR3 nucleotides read TGTGCCAGCACCCGGGAGCAGAACACTGAAGCTTTCTTT. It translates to CASTREQNTEAFF.

In nucleotides, the CDR3 is TGTGCCAGCAGCTTACGCGGGAACAGAGATAACCCGGGGCACTACGAGCAGTACTTC. It translates to CASSLRGNRDNPGHYEQYF. The chain combines TRBV7-6 with TRBJ2-7, with D possibly TRBD2 on 6 matching bases. The ends were cut back, 2 bases at V and 3 bases at J, with 26 bases in the middle. The CDR3 loop spans 19 amino acids. The germline V gene has CDR1 SGHVS and CDR2 FNYEAQ.

In nucleotides, the CDR3 is TGTGCCAGCAGCCAACAGGGAAGCTACACCTTC. It codes for CASSQQGSYTF. The rearrangement joins TRBV6-5 to TRBJ1-2, with D perhaps TRBD1 (6 bases). The V gene lost 6 bases and the J gene lost 9 bases, with 11 bases spanning the gap. Germline V gene sequence: CDR1 MNHEY, CDR2 SVGAGI. The CDR3 runs to 11 residues.

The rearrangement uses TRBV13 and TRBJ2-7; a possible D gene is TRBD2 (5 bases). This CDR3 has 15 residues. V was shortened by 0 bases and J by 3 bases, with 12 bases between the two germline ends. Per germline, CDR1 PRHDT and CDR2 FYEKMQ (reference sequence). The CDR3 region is CASSLGTAGFYEQYF. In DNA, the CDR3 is TGTGCCAGCAGCTTAGGTACGGCGGGTTTCTACGAGCAGTACTTC. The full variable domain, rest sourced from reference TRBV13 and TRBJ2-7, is AAGVIQSPRHLIKEKRETATLKCYPIPRHDTVYWYQQGPGQDPQFLISFYEKMQSDKGSIPDRFSAQQFSDYHSELNMSSLELGDSALYFCASSLGTAGFYEQYFGPGTRLTVT.

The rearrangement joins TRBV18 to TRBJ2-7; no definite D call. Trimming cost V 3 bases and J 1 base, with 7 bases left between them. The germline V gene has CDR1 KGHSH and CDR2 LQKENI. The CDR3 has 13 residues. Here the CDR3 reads CASSPADSYEQYF. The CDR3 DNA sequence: TGTGCCAGCTCACCTGCAGATTCCTACGAGCAGTACTTC.

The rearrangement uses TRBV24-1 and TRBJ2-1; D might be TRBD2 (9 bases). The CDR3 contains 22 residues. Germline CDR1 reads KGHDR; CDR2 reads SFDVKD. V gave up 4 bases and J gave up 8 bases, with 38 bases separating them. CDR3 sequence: CATSDPSWTGIRREGRGDEQFF. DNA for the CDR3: TGTGCCACCAGTGACCCCTCTTGGACAGGGATAAGGCGGGAGGGCCGGGGGGATGAGCAGTTCTTC.

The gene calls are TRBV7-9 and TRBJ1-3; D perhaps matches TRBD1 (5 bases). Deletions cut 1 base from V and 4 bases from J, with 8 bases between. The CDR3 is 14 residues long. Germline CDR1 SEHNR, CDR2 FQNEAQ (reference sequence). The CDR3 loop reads CASSLGGPGNTIYF. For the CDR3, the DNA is TGTGCCAGCAGCTTAGGGGGCCCCGGAAACACCATATATTTT.

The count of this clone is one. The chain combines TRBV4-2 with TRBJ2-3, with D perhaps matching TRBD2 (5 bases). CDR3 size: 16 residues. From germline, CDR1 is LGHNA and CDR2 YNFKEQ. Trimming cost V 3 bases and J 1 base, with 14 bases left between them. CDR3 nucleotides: TGTGCCAGCAGCCAGGCCAGCGGTTTGGGCACAGATACGCAGTATTTT. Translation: CASSQASGLGTDTQYF.

As DNA, the CDR3 is TGTGCCAGCAGCTTCGGAGCGGGGGGATACAATGAGCAGTTCTTC. Its protein product is CASSFGAGGYNEQFF. The V gene is TRBV7-2, the J gene TRBJ2-1; TRBD2 agrees at 9 bases. The V gene's germline CDR1 is SGHTA and CDR2 FQGNSA. The CDR3 contains 15 residues. Germline trimming cut 3 bases from V and 4 bases from J; bases unmatched to any gene: 4.

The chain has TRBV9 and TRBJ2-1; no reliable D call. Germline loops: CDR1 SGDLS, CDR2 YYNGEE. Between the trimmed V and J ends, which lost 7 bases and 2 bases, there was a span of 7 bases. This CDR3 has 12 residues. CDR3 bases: TGTGCCAGCCGGAGTACCTACAATGAGCAGTTCTTC. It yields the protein CASRSTYNEQFF.

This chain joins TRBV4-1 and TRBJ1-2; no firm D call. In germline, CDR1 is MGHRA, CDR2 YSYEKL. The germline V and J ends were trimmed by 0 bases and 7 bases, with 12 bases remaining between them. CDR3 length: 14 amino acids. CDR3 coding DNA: TGCGCCAGCAGCCAAGAATCCCGGGTCCGTGGCTACACCTTC. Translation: CASSQESRVRGYTF.

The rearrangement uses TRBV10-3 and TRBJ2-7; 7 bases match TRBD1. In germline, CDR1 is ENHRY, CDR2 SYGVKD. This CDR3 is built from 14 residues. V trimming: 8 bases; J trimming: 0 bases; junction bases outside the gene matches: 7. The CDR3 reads CAIGTGQSSYEQYF. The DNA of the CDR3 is TGTGCCATCGGGACGGGACAGAGCTCCTACGAGCAGTACTTC.

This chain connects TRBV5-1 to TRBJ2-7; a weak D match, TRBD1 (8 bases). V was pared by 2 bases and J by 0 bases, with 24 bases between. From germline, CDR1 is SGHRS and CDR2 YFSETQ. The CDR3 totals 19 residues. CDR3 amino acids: CASSFAGQGGTLSSYEQYF. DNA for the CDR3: TGCGCCAGCAGCTTTGCCGGACAGGGAGGGACCCTCAGCTCCTACGAGCAGTACTTC.

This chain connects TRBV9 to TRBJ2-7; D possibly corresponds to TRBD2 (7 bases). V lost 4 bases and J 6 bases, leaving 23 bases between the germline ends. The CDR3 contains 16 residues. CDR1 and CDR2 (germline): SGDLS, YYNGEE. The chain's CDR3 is CASSPRGGSRVPEQYF. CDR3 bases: TGTGCCAGCAGCCCGAGGGGGGGGAGCAGGGTCCCCGAGCAGTACTTC.

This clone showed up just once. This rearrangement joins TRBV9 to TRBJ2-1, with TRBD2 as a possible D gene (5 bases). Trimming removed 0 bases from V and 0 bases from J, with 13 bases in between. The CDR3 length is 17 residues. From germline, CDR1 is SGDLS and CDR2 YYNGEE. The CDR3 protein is CASSVEVSASSYNEQFF. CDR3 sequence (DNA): TGTGCCAGCAGCGTAGAGGTTAGCGCGAGCTCCTACAATGAGCAGTTCTTC.

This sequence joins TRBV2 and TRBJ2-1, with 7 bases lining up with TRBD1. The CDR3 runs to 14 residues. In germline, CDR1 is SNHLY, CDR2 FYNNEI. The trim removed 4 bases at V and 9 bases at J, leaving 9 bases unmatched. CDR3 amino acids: CASSGRQGGGEQFF. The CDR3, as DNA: TGTGCCAGCAGTGGAAGACAGGGTGGAGGTGAGCAGTTCTTC.

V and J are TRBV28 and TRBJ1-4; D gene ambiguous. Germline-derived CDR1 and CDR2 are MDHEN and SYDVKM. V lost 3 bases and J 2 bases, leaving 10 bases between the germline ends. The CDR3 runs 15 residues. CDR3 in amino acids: CASSFIAPTNEKLFF. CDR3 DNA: TGTGCCAGCAGTTTTATAGCTCCGACTAATGAAAAACTGTTTTTT.

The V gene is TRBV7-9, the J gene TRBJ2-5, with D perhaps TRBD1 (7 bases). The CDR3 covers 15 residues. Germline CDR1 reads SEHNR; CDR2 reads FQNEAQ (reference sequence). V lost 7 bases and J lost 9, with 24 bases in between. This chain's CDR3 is CASNFRTGATGAQYF. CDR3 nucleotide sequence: TGTGCCAGCAACTTCCGGACAGGCGCCACGGGGGCCCAGTACTTC.

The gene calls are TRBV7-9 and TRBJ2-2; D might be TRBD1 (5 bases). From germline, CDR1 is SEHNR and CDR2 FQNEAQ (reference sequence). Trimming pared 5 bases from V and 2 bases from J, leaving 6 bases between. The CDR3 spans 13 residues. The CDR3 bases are TGTGCCAGCAGCCAGGGAAACACCGGGGAGCTGTTTTTT. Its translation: CASSQGNTGELFF.